This T cell receptor beta chain was captured in a study of STAT5B mutations in CD4+ large granular lymphocyte leukemia. Study-wide points: The clonality comparison with controls used just five to seven CD4-sorted patient samples. Top patient clones used TRBV06 genes more often: 8/27 versus 2/35 in controls. No patients shared main leukemic clonotypes, though approximately 26% appeared at low frequency elsewhere.

Only in-frame clones appear in the TCRdb table, and some are missing; sequencing was by immunoSEQ multiplex PCR. The table records approximately 5,900 clones, over 75% of them present only once. To note about this clone: Its antigen is currently unknown.

CDR3 length equals 13 residues. From germline, CDR1 is LNHDA and CDR2 SQIVND (reference sequence). With 10 bases clipped from V and 5 bases from J, the junction kept 8 bases outside the gene matches. Depending on availability, patient cells were bead-separated fractions or unselected PBMC. The specimen sequenced was PBMCs. This TCR was sampled from a man at least 80 years old with CD4+ T-cell large granular lymphocyte leukemia. The chain links TRBV19 to TRBJ1-2, with 9 bases aligning to TRBD1. CDR3 residues: CATRQGGEYGYTF. In DNA, the CDR3 is TGTGCCACTCGACAGGGGGGGGAGTATGGCTACACCTTC. Using reference TRBV19 and TRBJ1-2 for the parts outside the CDR3, the full variable domain is DGGITQSPKYLFRKEGQNVTLSCEQNLNHDAMYWYRQDPGQGLRLIYYSQIVNDFQKGDIAEGYSVSREKKESFPLTVTSAQKNPTAFYLCATRQGGEYGYTFGSGTRLTVV.